The subject of this entry is one T cell receptor beta chain. CDR3 size: 17 residues. From germline, CDR1 is SGHKS and CDR2 YYEKEE (reference sequence). The V gene end was trimmed by 4 bases and the J gene end by 7 bases; junction bases not matched to a gene: 17. TCRdb's table, derived via immunoSEQ multiplex PCR, lists solely in-frame clones and lacks some. The sample includes about 610,000 clones, roughly 90% of them seen just once. This record comes from a study of shared T cell receptors in the human thymus. The same specimen was also included in a second study, on human thymus T cells. That report notes: Corrective cardiac operations yielded the resected thymus tissue.

The TCR sequence derives from a boy in the first two years of life with a congenital heart defect. The sequencing input was thymocytes. The V gene is TRBV5-5, the J gene TRBJ2-7; 10 bases are shared with TRBD2. The CDR3 DNA reads TGTGCCAGCAGCGTTCTCAGGGGTCTAGCGGGAGCGGGTGAGCAGTACTTC. Translation gives CASSVLRGLAGAGEQYF.